This TCR beta chain came from a study of OX40 agonist ivuxolimab in advanced cancers. Study observations and caveats: Researchers report that CD8+ T cells had, on average, more expanded clones than CD4+. Partial responders at 0.1-3.0 mg/kg had among the lowest clonal expansion. Low normalized clonal expansion also occurred in some nonresponding patients.

Clones were read by immunoSEQ multiplex PCR, and TCRdb kept only the in-frame ones, dropping some. The data hold around 140,000 clones, with approximately 94% observed a single time. On this clone itself: What it recognizes is unknown.

Sample: CD4+ or CD8+ T cells sorted from blood, taken in a trial of the OX40 agonist ivuxolimab. The sequence was obtained from an adult with an advanced solid tumor such as melanoma, head and neck, liver or kidney cancer.

CDR3 sequence (DNA): TGTGCCAGCAGTTTGTCAGCGGGGGGGCGGGAGACCCAGTACTTC. Residues: CASSLSAGGRETQYF. J is TRBJ2-5 and V is TRBV28, with TRBD2 matching over 10 bases. V shed 3 bases, J shed 5 bases, and the junction held 6 bases outside the gene matches. Germline V gene data show CDR1 as MDHEN and CDR2 as SYDVKM. This CDR3 comprises 15 residues. The whole variable domain, remainder taken from reference TRBV28 and TRBJ2-5, is DVKVTQSSRYLVKRTGEKVFLECVQDMDHENMFWYRQDPGLGLRLIYFSYDVKMKEKGDIPEGYSVSREKKERFSLILESASTNQTSMYLCASSLSAGGRETQYFGPGTRLLVL.